These 16 T cell receptor beta chains came from one sample sequenced in a study of cytomegalovirus exposure and HLA in healthy donors. The PCR employed 60 Vbeta primers together with 13 Jbeta primers. Using immunoSEQ multiplex PCR, the repertoire was profiled, and TCRdb retains in-frame clones only, with some absent. Here the sample spans about 180,000 clones, around 73% being singletons. Source material: PBMCs. The receptors derive from a man aged 55 to 69 in good health and CMV-seronegative.

This clone was recorded a few times. A junction boundary mismatches the germline segment, possibly from a read error. The chain employs TRBV10-3 and TRBJ1-5; 7 bases are a match to TRBD1. The length of the CDR3 is 15 residues. Germline V gives CDR1 ENHRY, CDR2 SYGVKD. DNA of the CDR3: TGTGCCATCAGTGCCGGGACAGCACAAAATCAGCCCCAGAATTTT. Translation: CAISAGTAQNQPQNF.

Only one count was recorded for this clone. This chain links TRBV19 with TRBJ1-4; a weak D match, TRBD1 (6 bases). Germline CDR1 LNHDA, CDR2 SQIVND (reference sequence). V was shortened by 8 bases and J by 2 bases, with 12 bases between the two germline ends. CDR3 length: 14 residues. CDR3 sequence reads: CASGAGQTNEKLFF. The CDR3, as DNA: TGTGCCAGTGGAGCAGGACAGACTAATGAAAAACTGTTTTTT.

The chain employs TRBV19 and TRBJ1-4, with a possible D match to TRBD1 (6 bases). This CDR3 is 14 amino acids long. The germline CDR1 and CDR2 sequences are LNHDA and SQIVND (reference sequence). V was pared by 5 bases and J by 4 bases, with 11 bases between. The CDR3 protein is CASSFGQINEKLFF. The CDR3, as DNA: TGTGCCAGTAGTTTCGGACAGATTAATGAAAAACTGTTTTTT. The complete variable domain, with remaining parts taken from reference TRBV19 and TRBJ1-4, reads DGGITQSPKYLFRKEGQNVTLSCEQNLNHDAMYWYRQDPGQGLRLIYYSQIVNDFQKGDIAEGYSVSREKKESFPLTVTSAQKNPTAFYLCASSFGQINEKLFFGSGTQLSVL.

The J gene is TRBJ2-3, the V gene TRBV4-3; 7 nucleotides line up with TRBD1. Per the germline V gene, CDR1 is LGHNA and CDR2 is YSLEER. With 2 bases clipped from V and 4 bases from J, the junction kept 6 bases outside the gene matches. CDR3 length: 15 residues. Here the CDR3 reads CASSQRTGGADTQYF. CDR3 DNA: TGCGCCAGCAGCCAAAGGACAGGAGGAGCAGATACGCAGTATTTT.

This chain joins TRBV18 and TRBJ1-1; D may be TRBD1 (5 bases). Germline loops: CDR1 KGHSH, CDR2 LQKENI. CDR3 size: 18 residues. The V end was cut by 3 bases, the J end by 0 bases, with 20 bases between. The CDR3 DNA sequence: TGTGCCAGCTCACCGGAGTGGCGCAGGGTCGACATGAACACTGAAGCTTTCTTT. Translating gives CASSPEWRRVDMNTEAFF.

The J gene is TRBJ2-7, the V gene TRBV19; TRBD2 aligns across 11 bases. Per germline, CDR1 LNHDA and CDR2 SQIVND (reference sequence). The V and J ends lost 3 bases and 2 bases, in that order; junction bases with no gene match: 3. The CDR3 extends over 15 amino acids. CDR3 loop: CASSMTSGTAYEQYF. The CDR3 DNA follows: TGTGCCAGTAGTATGACTAGCGGGACCGCCTACGAGCAGTACTTC. Combining the CDR3 with reference TRBV19 and TRBJ2-7 gives the whole variable domain DGGITQSPKYLFRKEGQNVTLSCEQNLNHDAMYWYRQDPGQGLRLIYYSQIVNDFQKGDIAEGYSVSREKKESFPLTVTSAQKNPTAFYLCASSMTSGTAYEQYFGPGTRLTVT.

The rearrangement uses TRBV27 and TRBJ2-3, with D possibly TRBD1 on 5 matching bases. The germline V and J ends were trimmed by 2 bases and 0 bases, with 9 bases remaining between them. Germline V gives CDR1 MNHEY, CDR2 SMNVEV (reference sequence). This CDR3 region has 15 residues. The CDR3 DNA reads as TGTGCCAGCAGTTTACAGGGCTATAGCACAGATACGCAGTATTTT. Translation gives CASSLQGYSTDTQYF.

The J gene is TRBJ1-5, the V gene TRBV6-5, with 7 bases fitting TRBD1. This CDR3 is built from 14 residues. Germline loops: CDR1 MNHEY, CDR2 SVGAGI. V dropped 6 bases and J dropped 4; count of bases not matched to a gene: 6. CDR3 sequence (DNA): TGTGCCAGCAGCAGGGACAGAGCAAATCAGCCCCAGCATTTT. It yields the protein CASSRDRANQPQHF.

The V call is TRBV2, the J call TRBJ1-2, with D perhaps TRBD1 (5 bases). V was trimmed by 6 bases and J by 0 bases, leaving 14 bases between them. This CDR3 contains 15 residues. CDR1 and CDR2 from the germline V gene are SNHLY and FYNNEI. The CDR3 here is CASRNIGVANYGYTF. CDR3 sequence (DNA): TGTGCCAGCAGGAACATAGGGGTAGCTAACTATGGCTACACCTTC.

For the CDR3, the DNA is TGTGCCAGCAGCTTAGAGGACAGGGCCATGGACGAGCAGTACTTC. Translation gives CASSLEDRAMDEQYF. The rearrangement uses TRBV11-2 and TRBJ2-7; 8 bases agree with TRBD1. V lost 0 bases, J lost 5 bases, and 6 bases stayed unmatched. The CDR3 is 15 amino acids. Germline V lookup: CDR1 SGHAT, CDR2 FQNNGV. Variable domain in full (rest from reference TRBV11-2 and TRBJ2-7): EAGVAQSPRYKIIEKRQSVAFWCNPISGHATLYWYQQILGQGPKLLIQFQNNGVVDDSQLPKDRFSAERLKGVDSTLKIQPAKLEDSAVYLCASSLEDRAMDEQYFGPGTRLTVT.

J is TRBJ2-7 and V is TRBV19, with 7 bases fitting TRBD1. V shed 6 bases, J shed 2 bases, and the junction held 7 bases outside the gene matches. Germline V gene data show CDR1 as LNHDA and CDR2 as SQIVND (reference sequence). The CDR3 covers 14 residues. The CDR3 protein is CASRRQGTAYEQYF. CDR3 bases: TGTGCCAGTAGACGCCAAGGGACAGCCTACGAGCAGTACTTC. Drawing the rest from reference TRBV19 and TRBJ2-7, the complete variable domain is DGGITQSPKYLFRKEGQNVTLSCEQNLNHDAMYWYRQDPGQGLRLIYYSQIVNDFQKGDIAEGYSVSREKKESFPLTVTSAQKNPTAFYLCASRRQGTAYEQYFGPGTRLTVT.

This chain joins TRBV5-1 and TRBJ2-5, with TRBD2 as a possible D gene (7 bases). Germline V gene sequence: CDR1 SGHRS, CDR2 YFSETQ. This CDR3 spans 14 amino acids. V lost 3 bases, J lost 5 bases, and 14 bases lay in between. CDR3 in amino acids: CASSSGGAGETQYF. CDR3 bases: TGCGCCAGCAGCTCTGGGGGGGCCGGTGAGACCCAGTACTTC.

This clone was observed a handful of times. V usage is TRBV2 and J usage is TRBJ1-2; weak D call: TRBD1 (5 bases). Trimming left V 0 bases short and J 8 bases short, with 10 bases between. Germline CDR1 SNHLY, CDR2 FYNNEI. This CDR3 region has 13 residues. This chain's CDR3 is CASSEARAGGYTF. In DNA, the CDR3 is TGTGCCAGCAGTGAAGCCAGGGCGGGAGGCTACACCTTC.

This rearrangement joins TRBV10-3 to TRBJ1-5, with 8 nucleotides matching TRBD1. Germline CDR1 ENHRY, CDR2 SYGVKD. The ends lost 3 bases at V and 0 bases at J; junction bases unmatched: 1. The CDR3 has 15 residues. CDR3 DNA sequence: TGTGCCATCAGTGACGACAGGGGTAGCAATCAGCCCCAGCATTTT. This codes for CAISDDRGSNQPQHF.

This clone has a handful of counts. The gene calls are TRBV10-3 and TRBJ2-2; D gene ambiguous. Germline lookup yields CDR1 ENHRY and CDR2 SYGVKD. This CDR3 comprises 15 residues. V was cut by 4 bases and J by 2 bases, with 11 bases left in between. The CDR3 loop is CAISGVQSNTGELFF. CDR3 nucleotides: TGTGCCATCAGTGGAGTACAGTCAAACACCGGGGAGCTGTTTTTT.

Only one count was recorded for this clone. CDR3 nucleotide sequence: TGTGCCACCTCCAGGACTAGCACGTACCAAGAGACCCAGTACTTC. This gives the protein CATSRTSTYQETQYF. The V gene is TRBV6-1, the J gene TRBJ2-5; TRBD2 matches 8 bases. V trimming: 10 bases; J trimming: 0 bases; junction bases outside the gene matches: 10. This CDR3 spans 15 amino acids. CDR1 and CDR2 (germline): MNHNS, SASEGT.